The source of this TCR beta chain is a study of T cell responses to AZD1222 COVID-19 vaccine. CDR1 and CDR2 from the germline V gene are MNHEY and SMNVEV (reference sequence). This CDR3 has 13 amino acids. V was pared by 3 bases and J by 7 bases, with 10 bases between. Study-level findings and limits: No repertoire was sampled before or during the peak T cell response, only after it. Spike as a whole was targeted by vaccine-associated CD4 TCRs, dominant at 160-218 and 743-854.

As regards this clone: Its specificity is not known.

Data came from immunoSEQ multiplex PCR; TCRdb stores just in-frame clones and leaves some out. The sample includes approximately 150,000 clones, 90% of them seen just once. The chain joins TRBV27 to TRBJ2-1, with D tentatively TRBD2 (6 bases). This sample comprised peripheral blood, obtained on day 0 of AZD1222 vaccination. This sequence was found in an adult in good health. CDR3 in DNA: TGTGCCAGCAGTTTGAAAGGGAGGAATGAGCAGTTCTTC. Translated, it gives CASSLKGRNEQFF.